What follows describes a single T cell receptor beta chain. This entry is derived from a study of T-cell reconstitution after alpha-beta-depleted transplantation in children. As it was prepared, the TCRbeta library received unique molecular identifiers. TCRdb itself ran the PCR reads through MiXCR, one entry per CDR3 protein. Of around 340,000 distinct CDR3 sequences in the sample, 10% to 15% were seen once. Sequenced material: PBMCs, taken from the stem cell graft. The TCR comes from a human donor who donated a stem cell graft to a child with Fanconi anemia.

Written as DNA, the CDR3 is TGTGCCTGGAGTGGAACTAGCGGGGATACAGATACGCAGTATTTT. This sequence encodes CAWSGTSGDTDTQYF. The chain uses TRBV30 and TRBJ2-3; 10 bases are shared with TRBD2. V gave up 1 base and J gave up 3 bases; unmatched junction bases: 4. Germline assignment: CDR1 GTSNPN and CDR2 SVGIG (reference sequence). This CDR3 has 15 amino acids.